The sequence of this TCR beta chain was determined in a study of CD8+ T cells in alopecia areata (dated by TCRdb to 2017 to 2018). With respect to the entire study: The treated patients took part in an open-label pilot trial in which moderate-to-severe alopecia areata was treated with oral tofacitinib at 5 to 10 mg twice daily. Patients received tofacitinib for 6 to 18 months and were then followed off drug for 6 months to check for delayed response and recurrence. For the treated patients, the SALT score, which quantifies what percentage of scalp surface area is affected, served as the measure of disease severity. High-throughput TCRbeta sequencing was used to examine T cell clonal expansion in alopecia areata in both the C3H/HeJ mouse model and human patients. Human TCRbeta sequencing covered scalp tissue and sorted CD4+ and CD8+ peripheral blood T cells from patchy and totalis/universalis alopecia areata patients and healthy controls. Biopsies were taken from tofacitinib-treated patients at baseline and at 4 and 24 weeks of treatment, and a later scalp biopsy was taken in several of the tofacitinib-treated patients. Scalp clonality was compared across normal scalp (n=4), patchy alopecia areata scalp (n=8), and alopecia totalis/universalis scalp (n=8). RNA came from the PAXgene miRNA kit for fixed scalp, the miRNeasy kit for PBMCs, and the RNeasy kit for mouse skin. TCRbeta CDR3 regions were amplified by immunoSEQ multiplex PCR using 35 Vbeta forward and 13 Jbeta reverse primers. The paper's findings and limits, for the study overall: Many expanded lesional clones persisted in scalp and blood during tofacitinib treatment, which may partly explain relapse after stopping treatment. Higher clonality and more expanded CD8+ clones were observed in lesional scalp than in normal scalp, particularly in alopecia totalis/universalis, a finding suggestive of antigenic drive. The treated cohort was small, with a single nonresponder, so links between baseline CD8+ expansion and response need larger studies. TCR sequences shared between patients were less clear than in mice, possibly partly because of HLA diversity in the patient population. Scalp TCR repertoire analysis is complicated because resident alphabeta T cells in normal human skin are also sequenced, whereas mouse skin is dominated by gammadelta T cells. Scalp clonality and the number of expanded CD8+ clones among the top 100 scalp clones were significantly decreased by tofacitinib.

The germline V gene (reference sequence) gives CDR1 as GTSNPN and CDR2 as SVGIG. The CDR3 covers 13 residues, taking in both the cysteine and the phenylalanine. This entry keeps only the CDR3 DNA: 39 bases, framed from base 1. Trimming takes 0 bases from V and 1 base from J, and the germline ends sit 6 bases apart. The receptor library was made with the immunoSEQ multiplex PCR assay. For TCR sequencing, RNA was extracted from every sample and reverse transcribed into cDNA to serve as template. SuperScript III was used to make first-strand cDNA, primed with a 2:1 mix of oligo-dT and random hexamers. A synthetic immune receptor repertoire was used to assess amplification bias, and residual bias was removed computationally. The original methods were these. After raw reads were preprocessed to remove errors, the CDR3 was defined following IMGT conventions as running from the conserved cysteine to phenylalanine. To get clonality, Shannon entropy was normalized by log2 of the number of productive unique TCRs and the result was subtracted from 1. Whether each scalp clone was CD4 or CD8 was inferred by checking scalp TCRbeta sequences against the CD4 and CD8 repertoires from sorted blood. TCRdb limited this immuneACCESS table to in-frame rearrangements with V and J called. A share of clones is missing; checked studies link under half to unresolved V genes, and the rest is unexplained. V, J and clone size reflect that table, while D and trimming were determined from the DNA. The sample includes some 190,000 clones, with roughly 46% observed a single time. The ten top clones hold roughly 9.1% of the sample.

Turning to this clone: Its antigen is still unknown. Per-nucleotide qualities are absent, and no much larger clonotype sits a single base away.

The meaning of the sample's treatment or condition label: oral pan-JAK inhibitor, 5-10 mg twice daily. Peripheral blood and lesional scalp punch biopsies were obtained from patients with alopecia areata. After PBMCs were isolated by density centrifugation and stained for CD3, CD4 and CD8, a FACSAria was used to sort CD4+ and CD8+ T cells. The source was CD8+ T cells sorted from blood, collected at week 52, from a patient treated with tofacitinib. The chain employs TRBV30 and TRBJ1-1; the D segment cannot be called with confidence. The receptor was derived from a human donor with alopecia areata. This receptor has the CDR3 CAWSVQANTEAFF. The bases are TGTGCCTGGAGTGTCCAGGCGAACACTGAAGCTTTCTTT. The full variable domain, completed from the reference TRBV30 and TRBJ1-1 proteins outside the CDR3, reads SQTIHQWPATLVQPVGSPLSLECTVEGTSNPNLYWYRQAAGRGLQLLFYSVGIGQISSEVPQNLSASRPQDRQFILSSKKLLLSDSGFYLCAWSVQANTEAFFGQGTRLTVV.